These 11 T cell receptor beta chains originate from one sample sequenced in a study of T cells in Graves' hyperthyroidism and ophthalmopathy. Authors of the study amplified TCR beta CDR3 regions from RNA transcripts. HTBI primers were used for first-round RT-PCR of the TCR CDR3. TCRdb itself ran the multiplex PCR reads through MiXCR, one entry per CDR3 protein. The sample yields around 690,000 distinct CDR3 sequences, 17% seen once. Sequencing was performed on blood. The source of these receptors is a man aged 50 or older with Graves' hyperthyroidism.

The V call is TRBV2, the J call TRBJ1-3; 9 bases agree with TRBD1. The germline V gene encodes CDR1 SNHLY and CDR2 FYNNEI. After removal of 7 bases from V and 1 base from J, the junction contained 5 bases not matched to a gene. This CDR3 spans 15 amino acids. This CDR3 is CASTTGGASGNTIYF. As DNA, the CDR3 is TGTGCCAGCACCACAGGGGGCGCATCTGGAAACACCATATATTTT.

This clonotype has a count of ten or more. The chain employs TRBV12-3 or TRBV12-4 and TRBJ1-1; unclear D gene. Between the trimmed V and J ends, which lost 3 bases and 0 bases, there was a span of 11 bases. The CDR3 runs 15 residues. DNA for the CDR3: TGTGCCAGCAGTTTGAGTGGGGAGCTGAACACTGAAGCTTTCTTT. Translation: CASSLSGELNTEAFF.

The genes are TRBV18 and TRBJ2-1; D is unclear. The V gene's germline CDR1 is KGHSH and CDR2 LQKENI. V was pared by 0 bases and J by 3 bases, with 9 bases between. CDR3 length equals 15 residues. The CDR3 sequence is CASSPPKPDYNEQFF. The CDR3 coding sequence is TGTGCCAGCTCACCACCGAAGCCGGACTACAATGAGCAGTTCTTC.

The chain carries TRBV19 and TRBJ2-1; D unresolved. The V end lost 3 bases, the J end lost 6 bases, and 9 bases lay between the germline ends. CDR1 and CDR2 from the germline V gene are LNHDA and SQIVND (reference sequence). The CDR3 is 13 amino acids. The CDR3 DNA sequence: TGTGCCAGTAGTATGGTGTGTCCCAATGAGCAGTTCTTC. It encodes CASSMVCPNEQFF.

The rearrangement links TRBV6-2 or TRBV6-3 to TRBJ2-3, with D perhaps TRBD1 (6 bases). The CDR3 is 12 residues long. Trimming shortened V by 6 bases and J by 9 bases, and 13 bases separated the two germline ends. Germline V gene lookup returns CDR1 MNHEY and CDR2 SVGEGT. CDR3 sequence reads: CASSPQGTTQYF. CDR3 DNA: TGTGCCAGCAGCCCACAGGGTACCACGCAGTATTTT.

This clonotype was observed a handful of times. A read error is possible here, since a much larger clone lies one base away. The V call is TRBV30, the J call TRBJ2-1; tentatively, D is TRBD1 (6 bases). The V and J ends lost 2 bases and 12 bases respectively, with 14 bases between them. The CDR3 is made up of 12 amino acids. Germline CDR1 is GTSNPN and CDR2 is SVGIG (reference sequence). The CDR3 region is CAWSPTGYGQFF. In DNA form, the CDR3 reads TGTGCCTGGAGTCCTACAGGGTATGGGCAGTTCTTC.

This clonotype was observed a handful of times. V usage is TRBV19 and J usage is TRBJ2-3, with a possible D match to TRBD1 (6 bases). V lost 4 bases to trimming and J lost 3 bases, with 11 bases between them. Looked up from germline, CDR1 is LNHDA and CDR2 is SQIVND (reference sequence). This CDR3 region has 14 residues. CDR3 DNA: TGTGCCAGTAGTAAACGAAGGGGGACAGATACGCAGTATTTT. Amino acids: CASSKRRGTDTQYF.

This clonotype was seen a handful of times. An end of the junction differs from the germline gene, which may be a read error. The V and J genes are TRBV7-3 and TRBJ2-7, with 10 bases lining up with TRBD2. CDR3 size: 15 residues. Germline CDR1 is SGHTA and CDR2 is FQGTGA. The CDR3 nucleotides read TGTGCCGGCAGCCCCGGACTAGCGGCCTTCGGCGAGCAGTACTTC. Translated: CAGSPGLAAFGEQYF.

About this clonotype: This may come from a read error, since a much larger clone is one base off. The V and J genes are TRBV2 and TRBJ2-3; D gene uncertain. CDR1 is SNHLY and CDR2 is FYNNEI in the germline V gene. The CDR3 length is 12 residues. Trimming pared 7 bases from V and 6 bases from J, leaving 11 bases between. The chain's CDR3 is CASNAPRDTQYF. DNA of the CDR3: TGTGCCAGCAACGCCCCGAGGGATACGCAGTATTTT.

This clonotype was detected ten times or more. The chain is built from TRBV5-1 and TRBJ2-4; the D gene is possibly TRBD2 (6 bases). Between the trimmed V and J ends, which lost 3 bases and 9 bases, there was a span of 19 bases. Germline V CDR1 and CDR2: SGHRS, YFSETQ. The CDR3 loop spans 15 amino acids. The CDR3 DNA sequence: TGCGCCAGCAGCTGGGGGACCGGGAGTAATGGCATTCAGTACTTC. Amino acids: CASSWGTGSNGIQYF.

In its sample, this clonotype was seen many times. The gene calls are TRBV7-2 and TRBJ2-5; 13 bases fit TRBD2. V gave up 5 bases and J gave up 6 bases; unmatched junction bases: 6. The germline V gene has CDR1 SGHTA and CDR2 FQGNSA. This CDR3 is built from 15 residues. This CDR3 is CASSPGLAGFKTQYF. The CDR3 DNA reads as TGTGCCAGCAGCCCGGGACTAGCGGGATTCAAGACCCAGTACTTC.